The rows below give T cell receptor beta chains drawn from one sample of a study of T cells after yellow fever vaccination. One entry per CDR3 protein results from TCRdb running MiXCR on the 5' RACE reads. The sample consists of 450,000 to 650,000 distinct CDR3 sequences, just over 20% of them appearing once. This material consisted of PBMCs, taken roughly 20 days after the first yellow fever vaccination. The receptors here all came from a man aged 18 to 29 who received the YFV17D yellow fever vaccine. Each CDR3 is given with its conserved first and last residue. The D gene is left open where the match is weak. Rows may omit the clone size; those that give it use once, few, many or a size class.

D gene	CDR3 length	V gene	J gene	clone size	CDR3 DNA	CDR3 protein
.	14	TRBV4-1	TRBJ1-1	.	TGCGCCAGCAGCCAAGACACAGGGCTCACTGAAGCTTTCTTT	CASSQDTGLTEAFF
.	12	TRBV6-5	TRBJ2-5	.	TGTGTCACGGGCAGGGGCGGAGAGACCCAGTACTTC	CVTGRGGETQYF
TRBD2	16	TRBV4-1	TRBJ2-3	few	TGCGCCAGCAGCCAAGAGCCCAGCGGGGGGACAGATACGCAGTATTTT	CASSQEPSGGTDTQYF
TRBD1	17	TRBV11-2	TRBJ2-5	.	TGTGCCAGCAGCTTAGGTGACAGGGGGCGCGATATAGAGACCCAGTACTTC	CASSLGDRGRDIETQYF
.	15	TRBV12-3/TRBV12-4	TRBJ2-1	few	TGTGCCAGCAGTTTTATGGCTAGCATCCAAAGAGGTATCGAGTTC	CASSFMASIQRGIEF
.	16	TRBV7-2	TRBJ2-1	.	TGTGCCAGCAGCTTTGTAGGCGGGCATTCCTACAATGAGCAGTTCTTC	CASSFVGGHSYNEQFF
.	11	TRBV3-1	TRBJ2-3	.	TGTGCCAGCACCCGGGGGACGGGGAAGTATTTT	CASTRGTGKYF
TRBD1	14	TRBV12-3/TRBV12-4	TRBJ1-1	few	TGTGCCAGCAGGAAGGGGGCCGGGAGCACTGAAGCTTTCTTT	CASRKGAGSTEAFF
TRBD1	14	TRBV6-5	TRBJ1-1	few	TGTGCCAGCAGTTACAAGGGGGCAGGCACTGAAGCTTTCTTT	CASSYKGAGTEAFF
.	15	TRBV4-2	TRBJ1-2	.	TGTGCCAGCAGCCAAGAAGGCGCAGCTAACTATGGCTACACCTTC	CASSQEGAANYGYTF
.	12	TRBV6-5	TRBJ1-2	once	TGTGCCAGCAGGAGGACAGCGGATGGCTACACCTTC	CASRRTADGYTF
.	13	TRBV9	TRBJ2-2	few	TGTGCCAGCAGCGGGCTTGTAGGCGGGGAGCTGTTTTTT	CASSGLVGGELFF
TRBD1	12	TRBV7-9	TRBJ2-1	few	TGTGCCAGCAGCCAGGGGGAGATAGAGCAGTTCTTC	CASSQGEIEQFF
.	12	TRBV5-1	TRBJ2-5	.	TGCGCCAGCAGCGGCACCTTTGAGACCCAGTACTTC	CASSGTFETQYF
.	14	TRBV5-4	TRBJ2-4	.	TGTGCCAGCAGCTTGGCCGGGGGCAAAAACATTCAGTACTTC	CASSLAGGKNIQYF
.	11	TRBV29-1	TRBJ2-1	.	TGCAGCGTTGACGTATTCGATGAGCAGTTCTTC	CSVDVFDEQFF
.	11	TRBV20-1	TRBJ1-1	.	TGCAGTGGCCGGTTGGTATGGGAAGCTTTCTTT	CSGRLVWEAFF